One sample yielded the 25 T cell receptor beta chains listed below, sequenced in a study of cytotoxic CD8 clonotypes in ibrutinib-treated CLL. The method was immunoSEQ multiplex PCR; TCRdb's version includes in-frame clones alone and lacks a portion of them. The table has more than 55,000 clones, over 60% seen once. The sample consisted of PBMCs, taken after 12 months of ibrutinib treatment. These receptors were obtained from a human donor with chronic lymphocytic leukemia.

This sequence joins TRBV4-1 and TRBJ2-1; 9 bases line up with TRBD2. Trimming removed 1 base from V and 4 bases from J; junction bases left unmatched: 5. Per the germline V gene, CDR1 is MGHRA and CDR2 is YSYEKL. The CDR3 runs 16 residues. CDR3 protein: CASSQVRLAVYNEQFF. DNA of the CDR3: TGCGCCAGCAGCCAAGTTCGACTAGCGGTTTACAATGAGCAGTTCTTC.

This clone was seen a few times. CDR3 region: CASSAVTDGAASYNEQFF. CDR3 in DNA: TGTGCCAGCAGTGCAGTGACAGATGGGGCGGCGTCCTACAATGAGCAGTTCTTC. V usage is TRBV2 and J usage is TRBJ2-1; a weak D match, TRBD1 (5 bases). This CDR3 is built from 18 residues. The germline V gene has CDR1 SNHLY and CDR2 FYNNEI. Trimming left V 4 bases short and J 1 base short, with 20 bases between.

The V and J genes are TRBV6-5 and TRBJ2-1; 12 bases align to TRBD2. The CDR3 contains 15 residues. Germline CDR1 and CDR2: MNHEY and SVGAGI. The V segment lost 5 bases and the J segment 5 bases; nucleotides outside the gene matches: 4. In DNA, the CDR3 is TGTGCCAGCAGTCCCGGACTAGCGGGGAACAATGAGCAGTTCTTC. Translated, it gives CASSPGLAGNNEQFF.

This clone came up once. The CDR3 DNA sequence: TGTGCCAGCAGTTTATCCATGGGCTGGCGGGACGCCGCCTCCAATGAGCAGTTCTTC. Residues: CASSLSMGWRDAASNEQFF. This rearrangement joins TRBV28 to TRBJ2-1; a possible D gene is TRBD2 (6 bases). Germline V lookup: CDR1 MDHEN, CDR2 SYDVKM. V dropped 1 base and J dropped 6 bases, with 25 bases sitting between them. CDR3 length: 19 residues.

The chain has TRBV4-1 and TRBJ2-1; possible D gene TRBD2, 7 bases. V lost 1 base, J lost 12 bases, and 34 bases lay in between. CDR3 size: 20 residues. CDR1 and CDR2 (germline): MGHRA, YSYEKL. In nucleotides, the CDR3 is TGCGCCAGCAGCCAAGGCGATTGGCGGGGGCAGCTCAGAAACCTAGACGGGCAGTTCTTC. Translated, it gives CASSQGDWRGQLRNLDGQFF.

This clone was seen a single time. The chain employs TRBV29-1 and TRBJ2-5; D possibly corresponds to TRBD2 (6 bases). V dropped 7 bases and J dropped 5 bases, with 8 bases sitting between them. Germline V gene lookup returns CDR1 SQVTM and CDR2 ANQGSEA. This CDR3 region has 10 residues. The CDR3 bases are TGCAGCGGTGGGGGGGAGACCCAGTACTTC. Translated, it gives CSGGGETQYF.

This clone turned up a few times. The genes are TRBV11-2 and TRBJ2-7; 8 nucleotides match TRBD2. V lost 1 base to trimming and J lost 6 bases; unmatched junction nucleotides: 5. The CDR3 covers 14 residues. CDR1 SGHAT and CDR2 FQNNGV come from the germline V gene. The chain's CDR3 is CASSLARAGVEQYF. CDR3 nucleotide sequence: TGTGCCAGCAGCTTAGCGCGAGCGGGAGTCGAGCAGTACTTC.

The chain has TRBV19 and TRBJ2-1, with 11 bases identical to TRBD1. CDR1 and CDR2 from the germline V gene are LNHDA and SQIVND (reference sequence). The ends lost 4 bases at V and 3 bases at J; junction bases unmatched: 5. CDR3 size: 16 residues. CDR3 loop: CASSTSGTGGYNEQFF. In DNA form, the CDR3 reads TGTGCCAGTAGTACCTCCGGGACAGGGGGCTACAATGAGCAGTTCTTC.

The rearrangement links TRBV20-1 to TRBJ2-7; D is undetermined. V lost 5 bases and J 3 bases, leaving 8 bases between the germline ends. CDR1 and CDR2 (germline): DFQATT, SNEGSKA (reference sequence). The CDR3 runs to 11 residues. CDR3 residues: CSAVPVYEQYF. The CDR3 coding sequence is TGCAGTGCTGTGCCAGTCTACGAGCAGTACTTC.

DNA for the CDR3: TGCAGCGCCGTCCCTGCCCGAGGGCCCTACAATGAGCAGTTCTTC. It yields the protein CSAVPARGPYNEQFF. V usage is TRBV29-1 and J usage is TRBJ2-1, with D tentatively TRBD2 (5 bases). The CDR3 sequence is 15 residues long. Trimming took off 7 bases at V and 2 bases at J, with 18 bases between the two ends. The germline CDR1 and CDR2 sequences are SQVTM and ANQGSEA.

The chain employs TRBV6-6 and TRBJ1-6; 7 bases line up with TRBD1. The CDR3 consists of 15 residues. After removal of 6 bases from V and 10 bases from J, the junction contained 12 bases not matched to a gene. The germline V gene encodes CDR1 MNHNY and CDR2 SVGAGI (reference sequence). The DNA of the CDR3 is TGTGCCAGCAGCACCAGGGTTACAGGGGCCTCACCCCTCCACTTT. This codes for CASSTRVTGASPLHF.

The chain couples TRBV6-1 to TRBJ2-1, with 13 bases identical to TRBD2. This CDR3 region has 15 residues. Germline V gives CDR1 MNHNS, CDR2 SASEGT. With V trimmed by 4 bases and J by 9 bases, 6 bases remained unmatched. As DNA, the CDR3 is TGTGCCAGCAGTGGGGGACTAGCGGGATCCGCTGAGCAGTTCTTC. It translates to CASSGGLAGSAEQFF.

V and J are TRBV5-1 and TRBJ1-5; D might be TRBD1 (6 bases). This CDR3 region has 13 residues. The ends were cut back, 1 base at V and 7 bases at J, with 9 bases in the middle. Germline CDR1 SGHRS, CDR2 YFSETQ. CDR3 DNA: TGCGCCAGCAGCTTGACAGGGCTACAGCCCCAGCATTTT. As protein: CASSLTGLQPQHF.

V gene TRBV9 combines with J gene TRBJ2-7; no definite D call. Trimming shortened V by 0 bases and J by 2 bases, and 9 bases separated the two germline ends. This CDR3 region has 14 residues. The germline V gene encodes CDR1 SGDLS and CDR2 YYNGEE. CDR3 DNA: TGTGCCAGCAGCGTAGATCTGGGCCCCTACGAGCAGTACTTC. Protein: CASSVDLGPYEQYF.

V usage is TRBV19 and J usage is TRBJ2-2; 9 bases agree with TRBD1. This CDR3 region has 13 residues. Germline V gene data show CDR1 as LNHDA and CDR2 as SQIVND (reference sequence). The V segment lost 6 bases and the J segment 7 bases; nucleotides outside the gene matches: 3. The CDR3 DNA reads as TGTGCCAGTAGAAGGACAGGGGTCGGGGAGCTGTTTTTT. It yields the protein CASRRTGVGELFF.

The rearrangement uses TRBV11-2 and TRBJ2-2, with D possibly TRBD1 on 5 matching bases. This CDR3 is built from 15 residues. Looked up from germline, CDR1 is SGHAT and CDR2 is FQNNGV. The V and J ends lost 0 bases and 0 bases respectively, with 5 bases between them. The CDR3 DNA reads TGTGCCAGCAGCTTAGACAGGGCGAACACCGGGGAGCTGTTTTTT. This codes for CASSLDRANTGELFF.

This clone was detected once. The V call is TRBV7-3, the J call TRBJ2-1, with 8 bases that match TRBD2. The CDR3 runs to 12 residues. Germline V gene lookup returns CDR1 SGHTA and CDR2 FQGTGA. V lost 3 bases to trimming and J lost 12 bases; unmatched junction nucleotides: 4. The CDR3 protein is CASSFGGAGQFF. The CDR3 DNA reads TGTGCCAGCAGCTTCGGGGGGGCTGGGCAGTTCTTC. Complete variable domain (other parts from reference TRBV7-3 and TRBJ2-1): GAGVSQTPSNKVTEKGKYVELRCDPISGHTALYWYRQSLGQGPEFLIYFQGTGAADDSGLPNDRFFAVRPEGSVSTLKIQRTERGDSAVYLCASSFGGAGQFFGPGTRLTVL.

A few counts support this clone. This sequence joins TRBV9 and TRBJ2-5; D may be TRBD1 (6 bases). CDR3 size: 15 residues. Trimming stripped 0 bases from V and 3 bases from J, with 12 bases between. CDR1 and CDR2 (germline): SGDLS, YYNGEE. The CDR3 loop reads CASSVAGGQEETQYF. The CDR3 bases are TGTGCCAGCAGCGTAGCTGGGGGACAAGAAGAGACCCAGTACTTC.

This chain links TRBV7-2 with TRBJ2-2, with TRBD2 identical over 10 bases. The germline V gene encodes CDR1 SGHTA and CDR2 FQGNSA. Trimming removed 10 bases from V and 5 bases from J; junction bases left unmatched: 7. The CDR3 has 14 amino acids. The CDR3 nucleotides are TGTGCCACCAGAGCGGGAGGGTTGACCGGGGAGCTGTTTTTT. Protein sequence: CATRAGGLTGELFF.

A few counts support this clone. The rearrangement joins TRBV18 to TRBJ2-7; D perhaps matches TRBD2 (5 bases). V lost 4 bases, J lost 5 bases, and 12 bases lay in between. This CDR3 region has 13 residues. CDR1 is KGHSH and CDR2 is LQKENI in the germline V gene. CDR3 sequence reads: CASSRESLHEQYF. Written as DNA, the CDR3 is TGTGCCAGCTCACGGGAGTCTCTACACGAGCAGTACTTC.

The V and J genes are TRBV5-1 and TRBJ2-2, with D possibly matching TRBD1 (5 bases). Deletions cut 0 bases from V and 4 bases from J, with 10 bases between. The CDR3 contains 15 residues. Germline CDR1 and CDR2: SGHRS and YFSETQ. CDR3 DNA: TGCGCCAGCAGCTTGGTTCAGGGCCCCACCGGGGAGCTGTTTTTT. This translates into CASSLVQGPTGELFF.

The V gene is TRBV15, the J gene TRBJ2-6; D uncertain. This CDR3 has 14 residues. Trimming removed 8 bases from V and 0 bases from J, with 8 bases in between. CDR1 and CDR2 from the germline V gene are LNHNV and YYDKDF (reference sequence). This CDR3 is CATESFSGANVLTF. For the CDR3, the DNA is TGTGCCACCGAGAGTTTCTCTGGGGCCAACGTCCTGACTTTC.

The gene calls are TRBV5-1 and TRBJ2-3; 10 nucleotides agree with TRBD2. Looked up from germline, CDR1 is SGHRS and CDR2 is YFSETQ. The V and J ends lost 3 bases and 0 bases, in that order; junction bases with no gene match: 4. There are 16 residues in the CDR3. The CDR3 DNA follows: TGCGCCAGCAGCTGGACTAGCGGAAGGAGCACAGATACGCAGTATTTT. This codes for CASSWTSGRSTDTQYF.

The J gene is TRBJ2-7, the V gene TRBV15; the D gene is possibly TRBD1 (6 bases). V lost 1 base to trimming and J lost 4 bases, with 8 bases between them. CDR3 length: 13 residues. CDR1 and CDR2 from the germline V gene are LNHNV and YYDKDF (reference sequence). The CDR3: CATSRGGQYEQYF. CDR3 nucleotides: TGTGCCACCAGCAGAGGGGGGCAGTACGAGCAGTACTTC.

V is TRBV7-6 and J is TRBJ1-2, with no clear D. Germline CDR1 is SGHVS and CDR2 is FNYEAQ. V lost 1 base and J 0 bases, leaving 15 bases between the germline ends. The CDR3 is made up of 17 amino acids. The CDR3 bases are TGTGCCAGCAGCTTAGGGTCGGCTCCCGGAGCTAACTATGGCTACACCTTC. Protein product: CASSLGSAPGANYGYTF.